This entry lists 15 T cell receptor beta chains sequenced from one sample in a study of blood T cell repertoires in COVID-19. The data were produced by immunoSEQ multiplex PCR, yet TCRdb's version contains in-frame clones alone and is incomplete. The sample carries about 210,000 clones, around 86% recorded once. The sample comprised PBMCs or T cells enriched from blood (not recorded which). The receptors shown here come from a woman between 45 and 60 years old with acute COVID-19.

CDR3 sequence: CAISPAGRAADTQYF. CDR3 nucleotide sequence: TGTGCCATCAGCCCCGCTGGGCGGGCGGCAGATACGCAGTATTTT. The rearrangement joins TRBV10-3 to TRBJ2-3; possible D gene TRBD2, 5 bases. The CDR3 sequence is 15 residues long. In germline, CDR1 is ENHRY, CDR2 SYGVKD. The V end lost 6 bases, the J end lost 4 bases, and 17 bases lay between the germline ends.

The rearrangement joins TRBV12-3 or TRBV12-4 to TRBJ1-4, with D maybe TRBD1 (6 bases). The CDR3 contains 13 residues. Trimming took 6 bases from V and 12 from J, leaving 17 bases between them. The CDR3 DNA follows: TGTGCCAGCAGCCCACCGAGGGGGAAGGAACTGTTTTTT. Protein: CASSPPRGKELFF.

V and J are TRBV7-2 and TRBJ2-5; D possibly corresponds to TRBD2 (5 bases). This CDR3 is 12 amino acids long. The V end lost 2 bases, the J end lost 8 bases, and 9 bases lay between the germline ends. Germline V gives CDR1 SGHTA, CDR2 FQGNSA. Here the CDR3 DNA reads TGTGCCAGCAGCTTAATGGACTCCACCCAGTACTTC. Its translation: CASSLMDSTQYF.

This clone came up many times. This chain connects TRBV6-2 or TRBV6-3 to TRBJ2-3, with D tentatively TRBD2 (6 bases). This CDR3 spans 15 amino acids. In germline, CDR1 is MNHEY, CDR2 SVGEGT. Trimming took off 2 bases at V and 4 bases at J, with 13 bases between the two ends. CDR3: CASSYKAGGADTQYF. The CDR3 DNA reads TGTGCCAGCAGTTACAAAGCCGGAGGGGCAGATACGCAGTATTTT.

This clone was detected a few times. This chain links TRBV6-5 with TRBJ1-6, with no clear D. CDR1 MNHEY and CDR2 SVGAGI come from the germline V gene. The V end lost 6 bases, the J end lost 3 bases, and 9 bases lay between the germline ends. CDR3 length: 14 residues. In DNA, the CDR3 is TGTGCCAGCAGCCCGGGGTTCTATAATTCACCCCTCCACTTT. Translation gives CASSPGFYNSPLHF.

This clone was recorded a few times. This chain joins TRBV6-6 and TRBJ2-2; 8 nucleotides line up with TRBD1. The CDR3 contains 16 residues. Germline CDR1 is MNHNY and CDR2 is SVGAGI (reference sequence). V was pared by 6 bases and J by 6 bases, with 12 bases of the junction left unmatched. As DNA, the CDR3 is TGTGCCAGCAGCCCCCGCGGGCAGGGGGCTTCCGGGGAGCTGTTTTTT. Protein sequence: CASSPRGQGASGELFF.

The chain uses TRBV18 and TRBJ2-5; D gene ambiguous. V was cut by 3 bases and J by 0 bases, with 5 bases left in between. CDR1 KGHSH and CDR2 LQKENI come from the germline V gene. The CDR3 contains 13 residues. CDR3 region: CASSPSYQETQYF. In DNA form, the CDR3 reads TGTGCCAGCTCACCCTCCTACCAAGAGACCCAGTACTTC.

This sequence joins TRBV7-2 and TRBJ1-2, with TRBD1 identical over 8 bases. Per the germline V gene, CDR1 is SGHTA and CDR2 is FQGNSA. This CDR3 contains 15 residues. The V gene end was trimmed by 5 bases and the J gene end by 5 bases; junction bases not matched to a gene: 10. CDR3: CASSHGTGTFYGYTF. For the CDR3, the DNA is TGTGCCAGCAGCCATGGGACAGGAACTTTTTATGGCTACACCTTC.

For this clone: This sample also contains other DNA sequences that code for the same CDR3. The DNA for the CDR3 is TGTGCCAGCAGCTTAAGAGAGAACTATGGCTACACCTTC. Its protein is CASSLRENYGYTF. The V gene is TRBV7-9, the J gene TRBJ1-2; no clear D. Germline V lookup: CDR1 SEHNR, CDR2 FQNEAQ (reference sequence). V shed 2 bases and J shed 2 bases, with 6 bases lying between them. This CDR3 region has 13 residues.

This chain's CDR3 is CASGSQMNTEAFF. In nucleotides, the CDR3 is TGTGCCAGCGGGTCACAGATGAACACTGAAGCTTTCTTT. The V call is TRBV7-2, the J call TRBJ1-1, with no clear D. The CDR3 totals 13 residues. The V and J ends lost 8 bases and 0 bases respectively, with 10 bases between them. The V gene's germline CDR1 is SGHTA and CDR2 FQGNSA.

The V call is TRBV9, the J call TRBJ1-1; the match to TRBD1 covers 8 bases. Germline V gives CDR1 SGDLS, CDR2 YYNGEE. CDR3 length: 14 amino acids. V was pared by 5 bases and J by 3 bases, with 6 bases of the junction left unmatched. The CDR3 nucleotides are TGTGCCAGCAGTTTTCGGGACAGGTACACTGAAGCTTTCTTT. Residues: CASSFRDRYTEAFF.

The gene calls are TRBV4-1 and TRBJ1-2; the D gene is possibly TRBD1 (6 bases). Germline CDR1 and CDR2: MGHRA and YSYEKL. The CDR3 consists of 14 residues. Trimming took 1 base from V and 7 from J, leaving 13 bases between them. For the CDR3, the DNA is TGCGCCAGCAGCCAAGGGGGGCGAGAGGGTGGCTACACCTTC. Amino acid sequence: CASSQGGREGGYTF.

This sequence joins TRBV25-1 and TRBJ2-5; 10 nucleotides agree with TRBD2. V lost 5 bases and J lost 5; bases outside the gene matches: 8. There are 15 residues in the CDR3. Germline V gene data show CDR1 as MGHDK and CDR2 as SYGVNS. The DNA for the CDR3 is TGTGCCAGCAGTTCTCCTAGCGGGGGTCGGGAGACCCAGTACTTC. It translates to CASSSPSGGRETQYF.

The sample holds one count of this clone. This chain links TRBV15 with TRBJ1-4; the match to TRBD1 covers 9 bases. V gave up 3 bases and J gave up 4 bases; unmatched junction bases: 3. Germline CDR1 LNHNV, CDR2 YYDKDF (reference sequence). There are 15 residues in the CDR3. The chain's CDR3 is CATSSRTGVNEKLFF. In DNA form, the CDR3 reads TGTGCCACCAGCAGCCGGACAGGGGTTAATGAAAAACTGTTTTTT. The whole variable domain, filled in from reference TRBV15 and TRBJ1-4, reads DAMVIQNPRYQVTQFGKPVTLSCSQTLNHNVMYWYQQKSSQAPKLLFHYYDKDFNNEADTPDNFQSRRPNTSFCFLDIRSPGLGDTAMYLCATSSRTGVNEKLFFGSGTQLSVL.

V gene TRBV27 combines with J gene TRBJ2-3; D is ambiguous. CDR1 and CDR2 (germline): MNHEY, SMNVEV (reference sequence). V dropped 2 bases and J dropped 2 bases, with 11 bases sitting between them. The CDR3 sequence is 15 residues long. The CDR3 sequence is CASSLLGPNTDTQYF. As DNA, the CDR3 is TGTGCCAGCAGTTTACTCGGTCCCAACACAGATACGCAGTATTTT.